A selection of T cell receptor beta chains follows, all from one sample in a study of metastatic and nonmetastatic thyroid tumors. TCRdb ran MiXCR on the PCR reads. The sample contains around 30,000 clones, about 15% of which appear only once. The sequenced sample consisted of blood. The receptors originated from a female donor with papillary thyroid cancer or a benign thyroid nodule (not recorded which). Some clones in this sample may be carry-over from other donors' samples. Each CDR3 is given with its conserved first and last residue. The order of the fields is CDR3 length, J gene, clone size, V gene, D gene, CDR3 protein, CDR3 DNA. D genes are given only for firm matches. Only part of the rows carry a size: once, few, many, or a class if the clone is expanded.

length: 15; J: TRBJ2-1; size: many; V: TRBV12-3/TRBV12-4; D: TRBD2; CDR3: CASSTASGSYNEQFF; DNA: TGTGCCAGCAGTACAGCAAGCGGGAGCTACAATGAGCAGTTCTTC
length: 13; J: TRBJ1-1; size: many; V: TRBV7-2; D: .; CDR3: CASSLTGNTEAFF; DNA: TGTGCCAGCAGCTTAACAGGGAACACTGAAGCTTTCTTT
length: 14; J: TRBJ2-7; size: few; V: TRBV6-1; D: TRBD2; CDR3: CASRLTSGDLEQYF; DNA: TGTGCCAGCAGACTGACTAGCGGGGATCTCGAGCAGTACTTC
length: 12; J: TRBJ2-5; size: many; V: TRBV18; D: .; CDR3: CASSPPGETQYF; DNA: TGTGCCAGCTCACCACCGGGGGAGACCCAGTACTTC
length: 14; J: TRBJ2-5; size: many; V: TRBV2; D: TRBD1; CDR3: CASSETGLKETQYF; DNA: TGTGCCAGCAGCGAGACAGGGCTGAAGGAGACCCAGTACTTC
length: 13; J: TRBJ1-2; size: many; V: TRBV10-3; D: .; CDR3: CAISDSGSYGYTF; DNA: TGTGCCATCAGTGATTCCGGGTCCTATGGCTACACCTTC
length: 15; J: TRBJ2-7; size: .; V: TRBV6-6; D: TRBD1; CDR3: CASSYIGQGWHEQYF; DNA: TGTGCCAGCAGTTACATTGGACAGGGATGGCACGAGCAGTACTTT
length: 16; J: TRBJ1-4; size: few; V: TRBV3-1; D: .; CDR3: CASSQGWDTSFEKLFF; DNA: TGTGCCAGCAGCCAAGGTTGGGACACCAGCTTTGAAAAACTGTTTTTT
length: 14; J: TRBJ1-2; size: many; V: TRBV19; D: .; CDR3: CASSPAGVDYGYTF; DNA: TGTGCCAGTAGCCCAGCGGGTGTCGACTATGGCTACACCTTC
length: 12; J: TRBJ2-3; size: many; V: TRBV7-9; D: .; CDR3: CASAMSTDTQYF; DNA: TGTGCCAGCGCTATGTCCACAGATACGCAGTATTTT
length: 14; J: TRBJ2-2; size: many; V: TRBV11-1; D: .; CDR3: CASSSPLEAGELFF; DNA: TGTGCCAGCAGCTCACCCCTCGAGGCCGGGGAGCTGTTTTTT
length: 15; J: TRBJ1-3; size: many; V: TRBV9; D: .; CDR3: CASSKDGLSGNTIYF; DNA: TGTGCCAGCAGCAAGGACGGTCTCTCTGGAAACACCATATATTTT
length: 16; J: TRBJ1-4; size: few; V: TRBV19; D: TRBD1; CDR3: CASSTLAGTGYEKLFF; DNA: TGTGCCAGTAGTACTCTAGCCGGGACAGGGTACGAAAAACTGTTTTTT
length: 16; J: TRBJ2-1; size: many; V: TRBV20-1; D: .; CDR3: CSATATRAWGASEQFF; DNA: TGCAGTGCAACCGCCACAAGGGCCTGGGGCGCATCTGAGCAGTTCTTC
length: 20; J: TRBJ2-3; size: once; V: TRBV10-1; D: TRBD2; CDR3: CASSWVKGLAGARSTYTQYF; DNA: TGCGCCAGCAGTTGGGTCAAGGGACTAGCGGGAGCCCGAAGCACATATACGCAGTATTTT
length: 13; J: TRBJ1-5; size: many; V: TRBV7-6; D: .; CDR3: CASSGGGNQPQHF; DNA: TGTGCCAGCAGCGGAGGGGGTAATCAGCCCCAGCATTTT
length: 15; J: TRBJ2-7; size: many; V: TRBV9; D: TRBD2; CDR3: CASSPRLAGVYEQYF; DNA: TGTGCCAGCAGCCCTCGACTAGCGGGTGTGTACGAGCAGTACTTC
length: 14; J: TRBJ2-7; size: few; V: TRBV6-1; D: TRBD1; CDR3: CASRSGQGPREQYF; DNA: TGTGCCAGCAGGTCCGGACAGGGACCTCGCGAGCAGTACTTC
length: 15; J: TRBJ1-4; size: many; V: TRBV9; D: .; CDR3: CASSVDGEMHEKLFF; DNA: TGTGCCAGCAGCGTAGACGGCGAGATGCATGAAAAACTGTTTTTT
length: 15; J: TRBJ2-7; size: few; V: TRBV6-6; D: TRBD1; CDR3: CASSYREQGSYEQYF; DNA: TGTGCCAGCAGTTACAGAGAACAGGGGTCCTACGAGCAGTACTTC
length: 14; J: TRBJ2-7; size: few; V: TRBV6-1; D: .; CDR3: CASSVVQVVSWQYF; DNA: TGTGCCAGCAGTGTTGTACAGGTTGTGAGTTGGCAGTACTTC
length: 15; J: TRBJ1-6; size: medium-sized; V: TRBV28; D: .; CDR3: CASRPGSSYNSPLHF; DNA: TGTGCCAGCAGGCCGGGGAGCTCCTATAATTCACCCCTCCACTTT
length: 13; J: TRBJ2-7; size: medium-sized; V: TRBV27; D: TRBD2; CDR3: CAVGLAGAYEQYF; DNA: TGTGCCGTCGGGCTAGCGGGAGCTTACGAGCAGTACTTC
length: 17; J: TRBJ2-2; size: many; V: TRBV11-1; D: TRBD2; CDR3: CASRSTGTSGDTGELFF; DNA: TGTGCCAGCAGATCCACCGGGACTAGCGGTGACACCGGGGAGCTGTTTTTT
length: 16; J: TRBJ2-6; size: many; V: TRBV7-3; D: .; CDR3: CASSLGGVVGANVLTF; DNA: TGTGCCAGCAGCTTAGGGGGCGTCGTTGGGGCCAACGTCCTGACTTTC
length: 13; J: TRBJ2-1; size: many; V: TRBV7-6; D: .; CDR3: CASSLNEGVEQFF; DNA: TGTGCCAGCAGCTTAAATGAAGGGGTTGAGCAGTTCTTC
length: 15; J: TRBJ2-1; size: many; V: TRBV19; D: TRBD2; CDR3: CASTTGTSGSDEQFF; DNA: TGTGCCAGTACCACCGGGACTAGCGGGAGTGATGAGCAGTTCTTC
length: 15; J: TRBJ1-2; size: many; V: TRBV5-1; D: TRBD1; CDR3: CASSLAPDRDYGYTF; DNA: TGCGCCAGCAGCTTGGCCCCTGACAGGGACTATGGCTACACCTTC
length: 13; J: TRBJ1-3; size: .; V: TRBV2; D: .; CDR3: CAISDGVGNTIYF; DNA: TGTGCCATCAGTGATGGGGTTGGAAACACCATATATTTT
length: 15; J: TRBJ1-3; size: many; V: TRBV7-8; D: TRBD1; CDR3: CASSLGTGGANTIYF; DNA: TGTGCCAGCAGCTTAGGGACAGGGGGTGCAAACACCATATATTTT
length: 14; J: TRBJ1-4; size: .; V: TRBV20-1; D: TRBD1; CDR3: CSAPSRDSNEKLFF; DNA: TGCAGTGCTCCCTCCCGGGACAGTAATGAAAAACTGTTTTTT
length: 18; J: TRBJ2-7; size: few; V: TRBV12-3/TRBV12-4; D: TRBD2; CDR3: CASSPLAGITPGLGEQYF; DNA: TGTGCCAGCAGTCCACTAGCGGGAATCACCCCTGGTTTAGGGGAGCAGTACTTC
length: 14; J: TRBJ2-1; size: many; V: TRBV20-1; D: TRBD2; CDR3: CSGTGTSSYNEQFF; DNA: TGCAGTGGTACCGGGACTAGCTCCTACAATGAGCAGTTCTTC
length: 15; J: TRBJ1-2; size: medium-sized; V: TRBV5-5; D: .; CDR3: CASRQASVEHYGYTF; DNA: TGTGCCAGCAGGCAGGCTTCTGTTGAACACTATGGCTACACCTTC
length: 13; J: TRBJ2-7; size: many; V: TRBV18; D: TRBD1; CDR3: CASSPQGAGEQYF; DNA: TGTGCCAGCTCACCACAGGGGGCCGGGGAGCAGTACTTC
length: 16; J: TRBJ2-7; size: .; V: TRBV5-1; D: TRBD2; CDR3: CASSLGPGLGVYEQYF; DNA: TGCGCCAGCAGCTTGGGGCCGGGACTAGGCGTCTACGAGCAGTACTTC
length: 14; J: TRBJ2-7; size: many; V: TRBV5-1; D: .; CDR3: CASSLAAPRYEQYF; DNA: TGCGCCAGCAGCTTGGCCGCGCCGAGATACGAGCAGTACTTC